This T cell receptor beta chain comes out of a study of graft-versus-host responses after intestinal transplantation. Study-wide context: All recipients were transplanted with multivisceral, liver-intestinal, or isolated intestinal grafts. All recipients got anti-thymocyte globulin induction, then tacrolimus and steroids for approximately 3 years. Study conclusions and caveats: The recipient marrow held GvH clones, and some of them showed up first in ileum or blood. Individuals carrying graft-donor T cell macrochimerism showed high graft-versus-host to host-versus-graft clonal ratios in allografts.

Germline loops: CDR1 SGHVS, CDR2 FQNEAQ. The V end lost 7 bases, the J end lost 7 bases, and 14 bases lay between the germline ends. This CDR3 region has 13 residues. Of note for this clone: Its antigen is still unknown.

The assay was immunoSEQ multiplex PCR, and TCRdb's table has in-frame clones only and misses some. The sample consists of more than 4,500 clones, approximately 76% of them appearing once. The origin of this receptor is a human patient who received an intestinal transplant, so some T cells may come from the graft donor. The chain has TRBV7-8 and TRBJ2-4; TRBD2 might be the D (5 bases). The sequencing used PBMCs, collected roughly 540 days after intestinal transplant. In nucleotides, the CDR3 is TGTGCCAGCACCCCCGGAGGATATAACATTCAGTACTTC. It specifies CASTPGGYNIQYF. Filled out from reference TRBV7-8 and TRBJ2-4, the complete variable domain reads GAGVSQSPRYKVAKRGQDVALRCDPISGHVSLFWYQQALGQGPEFLTYFQNEAQLDKSGLPSDRFFAERPEGSVSTLKIQRTQQEDSAVYLCASTPGGYNIQYFGAGTRLSVL.